The 10 T cell receptor beta chains in this list originate from one sample, sequenced in a study of blood T cell repertoires in COVID-19. The assay was immunoSEQ multiplex PCR, and TCRdb's table has in-frame clones only and misses some. The sample lists about 260,000 clones; approximately 90% were seen once. The source material was PBMCs or T cells enriched from blood (not recorded which). These receptors came from a middle-aged man who had been exposed to COVID-19.

This chain joins TRBV10-2 and TRBJ1-1, with a possible D match to TRBD1 (5 bases). The CDR3 consists of 13 residues. V lost 2 bases, J lost 3 bases, and 7 bases lay in between. Per the germline V gene, CDR1 is WSHSY and CDR2 is SAAADI. The CDR3 DNA follows: TGCGCCAGCAGTGAGGGACACTACACTGAAGCTTTCTTT. It is translated as CASSEGHYTEAFF.

This rearrangement joins TRBV27 to TRBJ1-1, with D uncertain. The V gene lost 5 bases and the J gene lost 1 base, with 17 bases spanning the gap. This CDR3 comprises 16 residues. Germline values: CDR1 MNHEY, CDR2 SMNVEV (reference sequence). For the CDR3, the DNA is TGTGCCAGCAGTCCGACGGACTGGTATGGGAACACTGAAGCTTTCTTT. As protein: CASSPTDWYGNTEAFF.

A few counts support this clone. CDR3 in amino acids: CASSRPGGVAEAFF. The CDR3 DNA is TGTGCCAGCAGCCGGCCTGGAGGGGTGGCTGAAGCTTTCTTT. The V call is TRBV13, the J call TRBJ1-1; a possible D gene is TRBD1 (5 bases). With 5 bases removed from V and 6 bases from J, the gap between germline ends came to 16 bases. The germline CDR1 and CDR2 sequences are PRHDT and FYEKMQ (reference sequence). There are 14 residues in the CDR3.

The J gene is TRBJ1-2, the V gene TRBV29-1; a possible D gene is TRBD1 (5 bases). The CDR3 has 12 residues. Trimming pared 5 bases from V and 7 bases from J, leaving 14 bases between. Germline CDR1 SQVTM, CDR2 ANQGSEA. The CDR3 loop is CSVPQAGGGYTF. DNA of the CDR3: TGCAGCGTTCCCCAGGCCGGGGGTGGCTACACCTTC.

Written as DNA, the CDR3 is TGTGCCAGCAGCCCAAGGCTGGCAGGGCCCCGGTCTGGAAACACCATATATTTT. Its protein product is CASSPRLAGPRSGNTIYF. This chain links TRBV11-2 with TRBJ1-3; a possible D gene is TRBD1 (5 bases). Germline CDR1 is SGHAT and CDR2 is FQNNGV. V was clipped by 5 bases and J by 1 base, with 21 bases between them. This CDR3 is 18 amino acids long.

This clone was seen once. The chain links TRBV19 to TRBJ1-5; TRBD1 matches 7 bases. The germline V gene encodes CDR1 LNHDA and CDR2 SQIVND (reference sequence). The CDR3 spans 20 residues. The V segment lost 1 base and the J segment 4 bases; nucleotides outside the gene matches: 19. The CDR3 region is CASSIGPTTGKGAQNQPQHF. In DNA form, the CDR3 reads TGTGCCAGTAGTATAGGCCCCACTACAGGGAAGGGGGCCCAAAATCAGCCCCAGCATTTT.

The sample holds one count of this clone. Other DNA sequences within the sample encode an identical CDR3. The V gene is TRBV5-1, the J gene TRBJ1-1; 7 bases align to TRBD1. Germline V lookup: CDR1 SGHRS, CDR2 YFSETQ. CDR3 size: 14 residues. V dropped 3 bases and J dropped 1; count of bases not matched to a gene: 3. This CDR3 is CASSSQGGNTEAFF. CDR3 nucleotide sequence: TGCGCCAGCAGCTCGCAGGGGGGGAACACTGAAGCTTTCTTT.

This clone is a singleton in its sample. J is TRBJ1-2 and V is TRBV11-3, with no clear D. The CDR3 has 14 residues. V was trimmed by 1 base and J by 2 bases, leaving 8 bases between them. Germline V gene data show CDR1 as SGHNT and CDR2 as YENEEA. CDR3 coding DNA: TGTGCCAGCAGCTTAGGATGGCAAAACTATGGCTACACCTTC. Encoded protein: CASSLGWQNYGYTF.

CDR3 DNA: TGTGCCAGCAGCCCCCGCCCTTCGGAGACAGATACGCAGTATTTT. Protein: CASSPRPSETDTQYF. The rearrangement links TRBV9 to TRBJ2-3; D ambiguous. V dropped 4 bases and J dropped 3 bases, with 15 bases sitting between them. Germline CDR1 is SGDLS and CDR2 is YYNGEE. This CDR3 contains 15 residues.

The CDR3 DNA reads TGTGCCAGCAGCTTGGGAGCCAGGGTCCCCTATGGCTACACCTTC. It codes for CASSLGARVPYGYTF. The V and J genes are TRBV5-6 and TRBJ1-2, with TRBD1 as a possible D gene (5 bases). With 0 bases removed from V and 4 bases from J, the gap between germline ends came to 13 bases. The CDR3 runs 15 residues. Germline CDR1 reads SGHDT; CDR2 reads YYEEEE.